The subject of this entry is one T cell receptor (beta chain). Unstimulated regulatory T cells (CD4+CD25+CD127-), CD4+CD25- non-regulatory cells, CD4 and CD8 cells were FACS-sorted from thawed PBMCs. Regulatory T cells were sorted from thawed PBMCs rested overnight at 37°C with around 180 IU/ml IL-2. These data come from a study of Tregs in tolerant kidney transplant recipients. Background on the study: Recipients received nonmyeloablative bone marrow transplants from related graft donors, with transient mixed chimerism.

V was cut by 5 bases and J by 1 base, with 15 bases left in between. CDR1 and CDR2 (germline): SGHTA, FQGNSA. The length of the CDR3 is 15 residues. Profiling relied on immunoSEQ multiplex PCR, and the TCRdb table lists in-frame clones only, not all of them. The sample yields around 85,000 clones, approximately 89% seen once. V is TRBV7-2 and J is TRBJ2-7; D might be TRBD2 (7 bases). This TCR derives from a human donor who received a combined kidney and bone marrow transplant. This material consisted of Tregs from blood, taken before the transplant. The CDR3, as DNA: TGTGCCAGCAGCGGAGGGGGGGCCTATTCCTACGAGCAGTACTTC. Protein: CASSGGGAYSYEQYF. The variable domain in full, with the rest retrieved from reference TRBV7-2 and TRBJ2-7, is GAGVSQSPSNKVTEKGKDVELRCDPISGHTALYWYRQSLGQGLEFLIYFQGNSAPDKSGLPSDRFSAERTGGSVSTLTIQRTQQEDSAVYLCASSGGGAYSYEQYFGPGTRLTVT.